This T cell receptor (beta chain) was identified in a study of T cell responses to AZD1222 COVID-19 vaccine (dated by TCRdb to the early 2020s). General notes on the study: A total of just over 230 trial participants underwent TCR sequencing, of whom 207 received two doses of AZD1222 and some 26 received two doses of the MenACWY control vaccine. Enrollment into the trials was organized by age into subgroups of 18-55, 56-69 and 70-plus years, and those subgroups contained about 160, 30 and 59 TCR-sequenced participants, respectively.

The CDR3 regions of human TCRbeta chains were subjected to immunosequencing. Under the source paper's analysis protocol: TCRs in the repertoires were matched against a reference library of SARS-CoV-2-specific TCRs that had been generated with the MIRA antigen-specificity platform. Breadth was defined as the fraction of unique TCRs that were SARS-CoV-2-associated. Depth was defined as the fraction of total T cells that were SARS-CoV-2-associated. Using the MIRA data, every spike-specific TCR was mapped to the spike region that the TCR reacted to and assigned to either a CD4 or a CD8 class. Log10-transformed breadth and depth values were compared by one-way ANOVA with Sidak's multiple comparisons tests. TCRdb obtained this table from immuneACCESS and retained in-frame rearrangements with V and J assigned. These tables miss some clones; where compared with another copy, unresolved V genes account for less than half of the shortfall, and the remainder is unexplained. That table gives V, J and clone size, and the DNA gave D and trimming. Across this sample there are about 120,000 clones, with around 90% seen only once. The top ten constitute 4% to 5% of the sample.

Results the study describes overall, beyond this receptor: Most participants were white British and females outnumbered males, and the authors suggested that clonal diversity may have been underestimated. Because no samples from the day 14 peak response were available, repertoires could be characterized only after the peak T cell response. Reportedly, almost half of the unique spike-specific TCRs recognized epitopes lying outside the regions that are mutated in the B.1.351 and B.1.1.7 variants. In the small 56-69-year group, the increase in depth fell short of significance, most likely because of low power. Conclusions about previously exposed vaccinees are limited, since just 5 or 6 AZD1222 recipients were seropositive for SARS-CoV-2 at baseline. The whole spike protein was spanned by vaccine-associated CD4 TCRs, and dominant responses were seen in regions 160-218 and 743-854. A significant rise in spike-specific TCR breadth and depth was observed after two AZD1222 doses relative to day 0 and relative to MenACWY recipients.

Worth noting for this clone: It lacks a known antigen. The record has no base qualities; no much larger clone is one base away.

Including the terminal cysteine and phenylalanine, the CDR3 comprises 15 residues. The DNA shown is the 45-base CDR3, in frame from base 1. For CDR1 and CDR2, the germline V gene lists MDHEN and SYDVKM. The V end loses 5 bases and the J end loses 3 bases, and a stretch of 15 bases separates them. The sample's time point, from its label and the paper: about 28 days (+/-7) after the second vaccine dose. Read against the paper, the sample's treatment or condition label means: meningococcal conjugate vaccine given as trial control. Samples from vaccinated people were obtained from the UK trials COV001 and COV002, which included a single-blind randomized controlled phase 2/3 trial of AZD1222 (ChAdOx1 nCoV-19) in healthy adults. For TCRbeta chain sequencing, PBMC samples were collected from trial participants at day 0 and at day 28 after the second dose.

The source of this sequence is an adult who received the MenACWY meningococcal vaccine as a control. The sequence joins TRBV28 to TRBJ2-3, and possibly TRBD2, on 5 matching bases. Sequencing was performed on peripheral blood, taken 28 days after the second dose of the MenACWY control vaccine. The CDR3 corresponds to CASSPAPGITDTQYF. In nucleotide form, the sequence is TGTGCCAGCAGTCCCGCACCGGGAATAACAGATACGCAGTATTTT.